This T cell receptor (beta chain) came from a study of blood T cells in healthy people across ages. With a J-beta primer mix and a sample-barcoded 5' primer, a second PCR ran about 7 to 11 cycles. Using its own MiXCR run on the 5' RACE reads, TCRdb lists one record per CDR3 protein. The sample has some 710,000 distinct CDR3 sequences, roughly 46% seen once. Russia was home to the donors, healthy Caucasian individuals aged roughly 6 to 90. With each sample, at least 5 micrograms of total RNA were extracted. The receptor was isolated from a man older than 75 in good health. Sequencing was performed on blood.

The CDR3 DNA reads as TGTGCCAGCAGTTCCTCCCGAGCCTCCTACAATGAGCAGTTCTTC. This encodes CASSSSRASYNEQFF. The chain is built from TRBV6-5 and TRBJ2-1, with D hard to call. Germline CDR1 is MNHEY and CDR2 is SVGAGI. The CDR3 consists of 15 residues. V was trimmed by 4 bases and J by 0 bases, leaving 10 bases between them.